This is a list of T cell receptor beta chains from one sample in a study of blood T cell repertoires in COVID-19. Here immunoSEQ multiplex PCR was the method, and the copy in TCRdb shows in-frame clones only, minus some. There are about 210,000 clones in the sample; about four fifths occur only once, and around 8.9% lies in the top ten. The sequenced material came from PBMCs or T cells enriched from blood (not recorded which). The receptors shown here come from a woman aged 50 to 65 with acute COVID-19. Both conserved end residues are part of each CDR3. A D gene is named only where the DNA matches it firmly. Rows give clone size only sometimes, using once, few, many, or a class for an expanded clone.

>TRBD2|NA|TRBV11-3|TRBJ2-1
CASSSPGLAGGEQFF
TGTGCCAGCAGCTCACCGGGACTAGCGGGGGGTGAGCAGTTCTTC
>NA|NA|TRBV19|TRBJ1-2
CASRERADNYGYTF
TGTGCCAGTAGAGAGCGAGCAGATAACTATGGCTACACCTTC
>TRBD2|NA|TRBV11-2|TRBJ2-1
CASSLENSGLAGMFGEQFF
TGTGCCAGCAGCTTAGAAAATTCGGGTCTAGCGGGAATGTTTGGTGAGCAGTTCTTC
>TRBD2|NA|TRBV27|TRBJ2-1
CASSLARLAGDHNEQFF
TGTGCCAGCAGTTTAGCGAGACTAGCGGGAGACCACAATGAGCAGTTCTTC
>NA|once|TRBV4-3|TRBJ2-5
CASSQEGGRETQYF
TGCGCCAGCAGCCAAGAAGGGGGTAGGGAGACCCAGTACTTC
>TRBD2|NA|TRBV29-1|TRBJ2-1
CSVRTSANNEQFF
TGCAGCGTTCGGACTAGCGCGAACAATGAGCAGTTCTTC
>NA|NA|TRBV5-8|TRBJ1-2
CASSLAGFYYGYTF
TGTGCCAGCAGCCTTGCCGGGTTCTATTATGGCTACACCTTC
>TRBD1|NA|TRBV19|TRBJ1-3
CASSRQGSIGNTIYF
TGTGCCAGTAGCAGACAGGGATCCATCGGAAACACCATATATTTT
>TRBD2|NA|TRBV7-2|TRBJ2-5
CASSPAPGGEKTQYF
TGTGCCAGCAGCCCCGCCCCGGGGGGGGAGAAGACCCAGTACTTC
>NA|NA|TRBV14|TRBJ2-3
CASSPYLGAVNTDTQYF
TGTGCCAGCAGCCCATACCTCGGAGCGGTAAACACAGATACGCAGTATTTT
>NA|NA|TRBV3-1/TRBV3-2|TRBJ2-3
CARRGGEGTTDTQYF
TGTGCCAGGCGAGGGGGGGAAGGGACCACAGATACGCAGTATTTT
>TRBD2|NA|TRBV7-2|TRBJ2-7
CASSPRGAGGPAYEQYF
TGTGCCAGCAGCCCCCGGGGAGCGGGAGGGCCTGCCTACGAGCAGTACTTC
>TRBD1|NA|TRBV19|TRBJ2-2
CATPRSPTGGTGELFF
TGTGCCACTCCCCGCTCGCCCACAGGGGGGACCGGGGAGCTGTTTTTT
>NA|NA|TRBV19|TRBJ1-1
CASSYSFDGTEAFF
TGTGCCAGTAGTTACTCCTTCGACGGGACTGAAGCTTTCTTT
>TRBD1|NA|TRBV27|TRBJ1-3
CASSLTATGVGNTIYF
TGTGCCAGCAGTTTAACAGCGACAGGGGTCGGAAACACCATATATTTT
>TRBD1|NA|TRBV10-2|TRBJ1-1
CASRGTGIEAFF
TGCGCCAGCAGGGGGACAGGGATTGAAGCTTTCTTT
>TRBD2|NA|TRBV7-9|TRBJ2-1
CASSLAASGRAAYNEQFF
TGTGCCAGCAGCTTGGCGGCTAGCGGGAGGGCCGCCTACAATGAGCAGTTCTTC
>NA|NA|TRBV19|TRBJ1-2
CASSQGTAYGYTF
TGTGCCAGTAGTCAGGGAACCGCCTATGGCTACACCTTC
>NA|NA|TRBV5-5|TRBJ1-2
CASSLGGGPGGIYGYTF
TGTGCCAGCAGCTTGGGAGGCGGGCCCGGCGGGATTTATGGCTACACCTTC
>TRBD1|NA|TRBV15|TRBJ2-1
CATSPDPTGGVRDEQFF
TGTGCCACCAGCCCCGACCCGACAGGGGGCGTTCGGGATGAGCAGTTCTTC
>NA|NA|TRBV2|TRBJ1-3
CASIPRWTDSGNTIYF
TGTGCCAGCATCCCTAGGTGGACAGATTCTGGAAACACCATATATTTT
>TRBD1|NA|TRBV3-1/TRBV3-2|TRBJ1-3
CASSLGLTGGFGNTIYF
TGTGCCAGCAGCTTGGGCCTGACAGGGGGCTTTGGAAACACCATATATTTT
>TRBD2|few|TRBV7-2|TRBJ2-3
CASSSLAGRGTDTQYF
TGTGCCAGCAGCTCCCTAGCGGGAAGGGGCACAGATACGCAGTATTTT
>NA|NA|TRBV6-5|TRBJ1-2
CASSYGTGANYGYTF
TGTGCCAGCAGTTATGGGACTGGAGCTAACTATGGCTACACCTTC
>NA|NA|TRBV6-1|TRBJ2-2
CASSELGTRTRALNTGELFF
TGTGCCAGCAGTGAACTCGGGACACGAACCCGTGCACTGAACACCGGGGAGCTGTTTTTT
>TRBD1|once|TRBV14|TRBJ1-2
CASSRQGLTYGYTF
TGTGCCAGCAGCCGACAGGGCCTAACCTATGGCTACACCTTC
>NA|NA|TRBV12-5|TRBJ1-5
CASGLVQPGPLFPKHF
TGTGCTAGTGGTTTGGTACAACCAGGTCCCCTATTCCCCAAGCATTTT
>NA|NA|TRBV4-3|TRBJ2-1
CASSREGVPGGHEQFF
TGCGCCAGCAGCCGGGAGGGGGTCCCGGGTGGCCATGAGCAGTTCTTC
>NA|NA|TRBV5-1|TRBJ2-2
CASSPRVDTGELFF
TGCGCCAGCAGCCCCAGGGTAGACACCGGGGAGCTGTTTTTT